A single T cell receptor beta chain is shown here with its context. The data were obtained in a study of T cell responses to AZD1222 COVID-19 vaccine. J lost 5 bases, V lost 7 bases, and 8 bases had no gene match. The CDR3 runs 14 residues. Germline V gives CDR1 SNHLY, CDR2 FYNNEI. The data were produced by immunoSEQ multiplex PCR, yet TCRdb's version contains in-frame clones alone and is incomplete. The sample records 95,000 to 150,000 clones, about nine tenths being singletons. V usage is TRBV2 and J usage is TRBJ2-7, with TRBD1 matching over 10 bases. This TCR was recovered from an adult in good health. Sequenced here: peripheral blood, sampled on day 0 of AZD1222 vaccination. CDR3 coding DNA: TGTGCCAGCAACTGGGCCGGGACAGGGGACGAGCAGTACTTC. This gives the protein CASNWAGTGDEQYF.